This T cell receptor (beta chain) was identified in a study of OX40 agonist ivuxolimab in advanced cancers. A word on this clone: The same CDR3 is also encoded by other DNA sequences in this sample.

The CDR3 is made up of 11 amino acids. CDR1 SQVTM and CDR2 ANQGSEA come from the germline V gene. Trimming removed 1 base from V and 4 bases from J, with 4 bases in between. Assay used: immunoSEQ multiplex PCR; TCRdb lists only in-frame clones, some missing. The sample records roughly 15,000 clones, about four fifths being singletons. The source of this sequence is an adult with an advanced solid tumor such as melanoma, head and neck, liver or kidney cancer. Sample: CD4+ or CD8+ T cells sorted from blood, taken in a trial of the OX40 agonist ivuxolimab. This chain joins TRBV29-1 and TRBJ1-1; D is uncertain. The CDR3 DNA is TGCAGCGTTGAAGGGGCCACTGAAGCTTTCTTT. Protein product: CSVEGATEAFF.